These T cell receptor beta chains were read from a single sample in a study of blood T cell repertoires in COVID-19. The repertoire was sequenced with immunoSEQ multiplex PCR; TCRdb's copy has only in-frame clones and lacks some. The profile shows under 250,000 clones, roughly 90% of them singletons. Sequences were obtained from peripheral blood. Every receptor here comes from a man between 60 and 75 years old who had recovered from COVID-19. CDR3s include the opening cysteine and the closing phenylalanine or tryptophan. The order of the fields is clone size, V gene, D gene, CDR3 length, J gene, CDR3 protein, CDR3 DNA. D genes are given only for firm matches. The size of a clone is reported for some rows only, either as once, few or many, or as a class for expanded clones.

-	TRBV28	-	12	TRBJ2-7	CASSLLGAEQYF	TGTGCCAGCAGTTTATTGGGCGCCGAGCAGTACTTC
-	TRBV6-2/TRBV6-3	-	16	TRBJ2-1	CASSYSGGSEGNEQFF	TGTGCCAGCAGTTACTCTGGGGGGAGTGAGGGGAATGAGCAGTTCTTC
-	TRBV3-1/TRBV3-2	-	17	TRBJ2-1	CASSGVMRASSYNEQFF	TGTGCCAGCAGCGGGGTTATGAGGGCGAGCTCCTACAATGAGCAGTTCTTC
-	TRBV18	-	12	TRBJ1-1	CASSEGNTEAFF	TGTGCCAGCTCAGAGGGGAACACTGAAGCTTTCTTT
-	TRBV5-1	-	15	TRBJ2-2	CASSLPRVGTGELFF	TGCGCCAGCAGCTTGCCCAGGGTTGGCACCGGGGAGCTGTTTTTT
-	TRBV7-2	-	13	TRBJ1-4	CASSSYSNEKLFF	TGTGCCAGCAGCTCTTATTCTAATGAAAAACTGTTTTTT
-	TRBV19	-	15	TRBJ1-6	CASSRRTALNSPLHF	TGTGCCAGTAGTCGAAGGACAGCACTAAATTCACCCCTCCACTTT
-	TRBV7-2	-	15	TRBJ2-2	CASSRQQANTGELFF	TGTGCCAGCAGCAGACAACAGGCGAACACCGGGGAGCTGTTTTTT
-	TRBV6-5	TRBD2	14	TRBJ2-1	CASSPGERGLEEVF	TGTGCCAGCAGTCCGGGCGAGCGGGGACTAGAGGAGGTCTTC
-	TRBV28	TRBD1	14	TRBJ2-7	CASRGTGGTYEQYF	TGTGCCAGCAGAGGGACAGGGGGTACCTACGAGCAGTACTTC
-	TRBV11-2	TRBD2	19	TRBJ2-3	CASSLEIGWSGSVTDTQYF	TGTGCCAGCAGCTTAGAGATCGGGTGGAGCGGGAGTGTAACAGATACGCAGTATTTT
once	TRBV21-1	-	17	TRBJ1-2	CASSPWAGGAGDYGYTF	-
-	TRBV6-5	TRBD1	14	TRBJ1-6	CASSYGTAFSPLHF	TGTGCCAGCAGTTACGGGACAGCTTTTTCACCCCTCCACTTT
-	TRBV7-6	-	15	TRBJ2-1	CASSLGGGLASEQFF	TGTGCCAGCAGCTTAGGTGGCGGCCTAGCATCGGAGCAGTTCTTC
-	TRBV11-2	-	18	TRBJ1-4	CASSPREGGLVWHEKLFF	TGTGCCAGCAGCCCCAGGGAGGGGGGTCTGGTTTGGCACGAAAAACTGTTTTTT
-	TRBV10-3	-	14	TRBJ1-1	CAIRDPGANTEAFF	TGTGCCATCAGGGACCCGGGAGCCAACACTGAAGCTTTCTTT
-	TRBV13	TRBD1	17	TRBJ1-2	CASSAPKKQGAPGGYTF	TGTGCCAGCAGCGCACCTAAAAAACAGGGGGCGCCTGGGGGCTACACCTTC
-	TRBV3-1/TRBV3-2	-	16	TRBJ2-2	CASSQKDTSNTGELFF	TGTGCCAGCAGCCAAAAAGACACCTCGAACACCGGGGAGCTGTTTTTT
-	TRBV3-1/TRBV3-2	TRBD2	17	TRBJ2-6	CATLRLAGFSGANVLTF	TGTGCCACTCTTAGACTAGCGGGTTTCTCTGGGGCCAACGTCCTGACTTTC
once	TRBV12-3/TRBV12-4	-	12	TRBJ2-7	CASSPGNYEQYF	TGTGCCAGCAGCCCCGGGAACTACGAGCAGTACTTC
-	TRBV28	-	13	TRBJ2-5	CASRFRVQETQYF	TGTGCCAGCAGATTCCGGGTTCAAGAGACCCAGTACTTC
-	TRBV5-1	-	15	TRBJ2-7	CASSLPGTQDYEQYF	TGCGCCAGCAGCTTACCCGGGACACAAGACTACGAGCAGTACTTC
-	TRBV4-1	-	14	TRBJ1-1	CASSQLTGNTEAFF	TGCGCCAGCAGCCAACTGACAGGGAACACTGAAGCTTTCTTT
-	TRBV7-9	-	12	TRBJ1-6	CASSLSNSPLHF	TGTGCCAGCAGCTTGTCAAATTCACCCCTCCACTTT
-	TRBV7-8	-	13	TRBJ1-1	CASSYSGNTEAFF	TGTGCCAGCAGCTATTCAGGGAACACTGAAGCTTTCTTT
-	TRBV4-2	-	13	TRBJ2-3	CASSQGTRHTQYF	TGTGCCAGCAGCCAAGGGACTCGACATACGCAGTATTTT
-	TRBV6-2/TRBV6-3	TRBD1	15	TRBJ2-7	CASSYYGQGSYEQYF	TGTGCCAGCAGTTACTACGGACAGGGCTCCTACGAGCAGTACTTC
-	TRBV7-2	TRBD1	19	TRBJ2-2	CASSLDEVWTGRDTGELFF	TGTGCCAGCAGCTTAGATGAGGTTTGGACAGGGAGAGACACCGGGGAGCTGTTTTTT
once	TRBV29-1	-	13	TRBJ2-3	CSVEWTRTDTQYF	TGCAGCGTTGAATGGACTCGCACAGATACGCAGTATTTT
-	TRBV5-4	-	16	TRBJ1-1	CASSLPRGKENTEAFF	TGTGCCAGCAGCCTCCCGCGGGGGAAGGAGAACACTGAAGCTTTCTTT
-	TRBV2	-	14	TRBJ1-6	CASSEQGGNSPLHF	TGTGCCAGCAGCGAACAGGGTGGTAATTCACCCCTCCACTTT
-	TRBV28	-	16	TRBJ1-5	CASSLLRVNSNQPQHF	TGTGCCAGCAGTTTATTGAGGGTTAATAGCAATCAGCCCCAGCATTTT